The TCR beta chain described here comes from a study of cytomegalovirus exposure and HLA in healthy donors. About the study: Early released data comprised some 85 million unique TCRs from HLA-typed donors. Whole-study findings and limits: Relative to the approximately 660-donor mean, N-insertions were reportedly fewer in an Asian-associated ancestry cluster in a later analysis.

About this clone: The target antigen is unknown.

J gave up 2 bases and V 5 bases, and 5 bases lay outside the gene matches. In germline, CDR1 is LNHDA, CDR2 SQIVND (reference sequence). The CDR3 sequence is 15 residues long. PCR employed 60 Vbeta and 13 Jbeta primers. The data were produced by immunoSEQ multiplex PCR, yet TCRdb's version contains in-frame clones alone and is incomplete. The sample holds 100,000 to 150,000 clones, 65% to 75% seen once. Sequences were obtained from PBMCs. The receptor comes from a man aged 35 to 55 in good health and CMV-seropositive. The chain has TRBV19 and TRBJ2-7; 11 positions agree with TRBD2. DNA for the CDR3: TGTGCCAGTAGTCCACGACTAGCGGGGACCTACGAGCAGTACTTC. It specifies CASSPRLAGTYEQYF.